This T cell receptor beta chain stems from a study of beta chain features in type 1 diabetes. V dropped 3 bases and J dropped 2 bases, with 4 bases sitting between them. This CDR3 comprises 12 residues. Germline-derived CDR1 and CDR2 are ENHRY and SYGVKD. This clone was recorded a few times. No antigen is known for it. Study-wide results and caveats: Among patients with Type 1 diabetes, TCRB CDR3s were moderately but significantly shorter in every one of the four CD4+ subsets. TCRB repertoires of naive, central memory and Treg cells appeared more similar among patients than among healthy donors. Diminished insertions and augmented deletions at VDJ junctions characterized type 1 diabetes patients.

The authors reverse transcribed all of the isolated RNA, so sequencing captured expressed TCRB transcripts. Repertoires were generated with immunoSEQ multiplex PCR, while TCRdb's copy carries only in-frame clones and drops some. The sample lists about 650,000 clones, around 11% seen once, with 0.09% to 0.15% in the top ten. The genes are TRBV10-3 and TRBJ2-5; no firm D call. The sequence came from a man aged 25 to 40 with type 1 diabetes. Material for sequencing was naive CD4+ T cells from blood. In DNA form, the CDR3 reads TGTGCCATCAGTGAACGGCAAGAGACCCAGTACTTC. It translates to CAISERQETQYF.